These T cell receptor beta chains were read from a single sample in a study of glioma-infiltrating T cells after dendritic cell vaccination. Clones were sequenced by immunoSEQ multiplex PCR, and TCRdb holds only the in-frame ones, with some missing. The sample contains 93,000 or so clones, 75% to 85% of which appear only once. Sequenced material: blood, taken before dendritic cell vaccination. These receptors came from a human donor with glioblastoma. Each CDR3 is given with its conserved first and last residue. The D gene is left open where the match is weak. Not all rows give a size; the values are once, few, many and, for expanded clones, a class.

>NA|once|TRBV10-3|TRBJ2-6
TGTGCCATCAGTGTGGGGGGTGTGGCTTCTGGGGCCAACGTCCTGACTTTC
CAISVGGVASGANVLTF
>TRBD2|once|TRBV18|TRBJ2-7
TGTGCCAGCTCACCTAGGGACTACGACTCCTACGAGCAGTACTTC
CASSPRDYDSYEQYF
>NA|NA|TRBV19|TRBJ1-6
TGTGCCAGTAGTAGTCAGGGGATGAAGGATTCACCCCTCCACTTT
CASSSQGMKDSPLHF
>NA|NA|TRBV6-1|TRBJ2-2
TGTGCCAGCACCCAAGCCTGGGGCTCCGGGGAGCTGTTTTTT
CASTQAWGSGELFF
>NA|once|TRBV5-4|TRBJ2-1
TGTGCCAGCAGCTTGGGAGGTGGAGTGCAGTTCTTC
CASSLGGGVQFF
>TRBD1|NA|TRBV11-2|TRBJ1-1
TGTGCCAGCAGCTCGAGGGGGCAGGACACTGAAGCTTTCTTT
CASSSRGQDTEAFF
>NA|NA|TRBV6-1|TRBJ2-7
TGTGCCAGCAGTTCAGGATTCCACTACGAGCAGTACTTC
CASSSGFHYEQYF
>NA|NA|TRBV5-6|TRBJ1-5
TGTGCCAGCAGCTTCGGAACTAATAGCAATCAGCCCCAGCATTTT
CASSFGTNSNQPQHF
>TRBD1|NA|TRBV19|TRBJ2-7
TGTGCCAGTAGTATCTCCGGGACAGGGACCTACGAGCAGTACTTC
CASSISGTGTYEQYF
>TRBD1|NA|TRBV6-1|TRBJ2-7
TGTGCCAGCAGACCAACCGGGACAGCCTACGAGCAGTACTTC
CASRPTGTAYEQYF
>NA|NA|TRBV19|TRBJ1-4
TGTGCCAGTAGTATTGTGGTTGGGGGGGGTGAAAAACTGTTTTTT
CASSIVVGGGEKLFF
>NA|NA|TRBV25-1|TRBJ1-2
TGTGCCAGCATGGACAGTAACTATGGCTACACCTTC
CASMDSNYGYTF
>NA|NA|TRBV5-4|TRBJ2-5
TGTGCCAGCAGCTTGGCGCGTCATACGGGACAAGAGACCCAGTACTTC
CASSLARHTGQETQYF
>TRBD2|NA|TRBV7-2|TRBJ2-2
TGTGCCAGCAGCGGGGTGGGAGGGGCGAACACCGGGGAGCTGTTTTTT
CASSGVGGANTGELFF
>TRBD2|NA|TRBV12-5|TRBJ2-3
TGTGCTAGTGGTTTGGGTCGGGCGGGGGGTAGCACAGATACGCAGTATTTT
CASGLGRAGGSTDTQYF
>TRBD2|NA|TRBV2|TRBJ2-1
TGTGCCAGCAGTGAACAGGGGACTAGCGGATATGAGCAGTTCTTC
CASSEQGTSGYEQFF
>NA|NA|TRBV6-5|TRBJ2-7
TGTGCCAGCAGTTCCTTTGAGCGACTCGAGCAGTACTTC
CASSSFERLEQYF
>TRBD2|NA|TRBV5-8|TRBJ2-1
TGTGCCAGCAGCTTCCTCAGCGGGGACTACAATGAGCAGTTCTTC
CASSFLSGDYNEQFF
>NA|NA|TRBV7-9|TRBJ2-5
TGTGCCAGCAGCCGAGTAGCGGCAGAGACCCAGTACTTC
CASSRVAAETQYF
>NA|NA|TRBV7-2|TRBJ1-2
TGTGCCAGCAGCCTGGACAGCCCCTATGGCTACACCTTC
CASSLDSPYGYTF
>TRBD1|NA|TRBV7-2|TRBJ2-6
TGTGCCAGCAGCCCGACAGGGTATGGGGCCAACGTCCTGACTTTC
CASSPTGYGANVLTF
>NA|NA|TRBV5-1|TRBJ1-5
TGCGCCAGCAGCCTAGATGACAGTGATCAGCCCCAGCATTTT
CASSLDDSDQPQHF
>TRBD1|NA|TRBV30|TRBJ1-1
TGTGCCTGGATAGGAAGGGGGCGACGTACTGAAGCTTTCTTT
CAWIGRGRRTEAFF
>NA|NA|TRBV6-1|TRBJ1-1
TGTGCCAGCAGTGATGGAGTTAACACTGAAGCTTTCTTT
CASSDGVNTEAFF
>NA|NA|TRBV18|TRBJ1-5
TGTGCCAGCTCACCACGGGGGGGGGTTTCGGGACTCTATCAGCCCCAGCATTTT
CASSPRGGVSGLYQPQHF
>TRBD2|NA|TRBV5-4|TRBJ2-1
TGTGCCAGCAGCTCCAGACTAGCGGCCCTCAATGAGCAGTTCTTC
CASSSRLAALNEQFF
>TRBD2|NA|TRBV7-9|TRBJ2-5
TGTGCCAGCAGCTTAGGGAGTAGCGGGGGGACCCAGTACTTC
CASSLGSSGGTQYF
>NA|NA|TRBV5-5|TRBJ1-4
TGTGCCAGCAGCTTCCCACGGGCGGGGCATGAAAAACTGTTTTTT
CASSFPRAGHEKLFF
>NA|NA|TRBV29-1|TRBJ2-2
TGCAGCGTTGAGATAGGGGCGAACACCGGGGAGCTGTTTTTT
CSVEIGANTGELFF
>TRBD2|NA|TRBV7-2|TRBJ2-3
TGTGCCAGCAGGCTAGTAGCGGGGGAATGGGATACGCAGTATTTT
CASRLVAGEWDTQYF
>TRBD1|NA|TRBV19|TRBJ1-1
TGTGCCAGTAGTGGGAGGACAGGGGGAGAAGCTTTCTTT
CASSGRTGGEAFF
>TRBD1|NA|TRBV29-1|TRBJ1-1
TGCAGCGTAAAAAGGGGGGACAGTGGCACTGAAGCTTTCTTT
CSVKRGDSGTEAFF
>TRBD1|NA|TRBV5-6|TRBJ1-2
TGTGCCAGCAGCTTCCGGGACAGGCCCCTAGGCTACACCTTC
CASSFRDRPLGYTF
>NA|NA|TRBV7-9|TRBJ2-7
TGTGCCAGCAGCTTATACAACGAGCAGTACTTC
CASSLYNEQYF
>NA|once|TRBV7-2|TRBJ2-1
TGTGCCAGCAGCTTTGCAGACAATGAGCAGTTCTTC
CASSFADNEQFF
>TRBD1|NA|TRBV4-3|TRBJ1-1
TGCGCCAGCAGCACAGACAGGGAGAACACTGAAGCTTTCTTT
CASSTDRENTEAFF
>NA|once|TRBV7-2|TRBJ1-2
TGTGCCAGCAGCTTAGGGTGGGGGGGAGGCTACACCTTC
CASSLGWGGGYTF
>TRBD2|NA|TRBV4-2|TRBJ2-7
TGTGCCAGCAGCCGTAATCTGGGGGGGGGTAGCAACGAGCAGTACTTC
CASSRNLGGGSNEQYF
>NA|NA|TRBV4-3|TRBJ1-6
TGCGCCAGCAGCCATACCCGACAGAATGATTCACCCCTCCACTTT
CASSHTRQNDSPLHF
>NA|NA|TRBV7-9|TRBJ1-2
TGTGCCAGCAGCCGGGCCCAGGGGTCCGCCCTTGGCTACACCTTC
CASSRAQGSALGYTF
>TRBD1|NA|TRBV6-1|TRBJ1-6
TGTGCCAGCAGCTCCGACAGGGGGCTTTCACCCCTCCACTTT
CASSSDRGLSPLHF
>NA|NA|TRBV23-1|TRBJ1-5
TGCGCCAGCAGTCAATCTGTTGGGGGCTCCAATCAGCCCCAGCATTTT
CASSQSVGGSNQPQHF
>NA|NA|TRBV25-1|TRBJ2-3
TGTGCCAGCAGTGAATGGGACAAAAAGGGGTACACAGATACGCAGTATTTT
CASSEWDKKGYTDTQYF
>TRBD1|NA|TRBV28|TRBJ1-2
TGTGCCAGCAGCCAGGGGGGCGACTATGGCTACACCTTC
CASSQGGDYGYTF
>NA|NA|TRBV18|TRBJ2-3
TGTGCCAGCTCACCACCTCCATCCGCGGGGAGGACAGATACGCAGTATTTT
CASSPPPSAGRTDTQYF
>TRBD1|NA|TRBV5-1|TRBJ1-1
TGCGCCAGCAGCTTGGTTAAGGGGCCGGCGGGACAGGCGGGCACTGAAGCTTTCTTT
CASSLVKGPAGQAGTEAFF
>NA|NA|TRBV10-1|TRBJ1-1
TGCGCCAGCAGTGAGTCGATTACAGGGTCCTTACTGGACACTGAAGCTTTCTTT
CASSESITGSLLDTEAFF
>NA|NA|TRBV10-3|TRBJ2-3
TGTGCCATCAGTGAGTCGTCCAGGGGTGGGGCAGATACGCAGTATTTT
CAISESSRGGADTQYF
>TRBD1|NA|TRBV5-6|TRBJ2-3
TGTGCCAGCAGCTACACAGGGGTTGGGGATACGCAGTATTTT
CASSYTGVGDTQYF
>NA|NA|TRBV7-2|TRBJ2-1
TGTGCCAGCAGCTTAATAGGAGGGAATGAGCAGTTCTTC
CASSLIGGNEQFF